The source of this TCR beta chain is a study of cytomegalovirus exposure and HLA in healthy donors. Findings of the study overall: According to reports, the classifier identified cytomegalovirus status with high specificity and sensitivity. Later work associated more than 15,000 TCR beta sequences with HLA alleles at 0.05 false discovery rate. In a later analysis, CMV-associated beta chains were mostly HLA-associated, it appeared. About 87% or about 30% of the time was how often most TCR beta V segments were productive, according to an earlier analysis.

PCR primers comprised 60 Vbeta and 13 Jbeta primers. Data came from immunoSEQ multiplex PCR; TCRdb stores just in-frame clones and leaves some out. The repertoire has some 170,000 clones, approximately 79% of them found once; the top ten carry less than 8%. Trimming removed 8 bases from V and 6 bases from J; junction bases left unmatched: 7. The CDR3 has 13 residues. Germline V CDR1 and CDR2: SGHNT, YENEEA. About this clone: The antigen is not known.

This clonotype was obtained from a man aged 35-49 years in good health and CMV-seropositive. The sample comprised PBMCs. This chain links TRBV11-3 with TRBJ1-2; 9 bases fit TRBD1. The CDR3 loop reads CASGMDRGNGYTF. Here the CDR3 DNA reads TGTGCCAGCGGAATGGACAGGGGTAATGGCTACACCTTC. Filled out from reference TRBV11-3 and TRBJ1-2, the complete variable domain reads EAGVVQSPRYKIIEKKQPVAFWCNPISGHNTLYWYLQNLGQGPELLIRYENEEAVDDSQLPKDRFSAERLKGVDSTLKIQPAELGDSAVYLCASGMDRGNGYTFGSGTRLTVV.